This TCR beta chain was sequenced during a study of cytomegalovirus exposure and HLA in healthy donors. The wider study: The platform used for the roughly 130 validation repertoires matched that of the 666 first-cohort repertoires, a later analysis reported. Findings of the study overall: Usually a TCR sequence was rare, but some public TCRs were found in many donors. Three chains linked to CMV were shown in vitro to be specific for CMV antigens. There were 160 or so TCR beta chains listed as cytomegalovirus-associated.

Here immunoSEQ multiplex PCR was the method, and the copy in TCRdb shows in-frame clones only, minus some. The profile shows over 200,000 clones, roughly 88% of them singletons. Details on this clone: What it binds is not known.

CDR1 and CDR2 (germline): SGHAT, FQNNGV. V dropped 0 bases and J dropped 5 bases, with 7 bases sitting between them. The CDR3 runs to 14 residues. This chain joins TRBV11-2 and TRBJ2-2, with no clear D. The clonotype originates from a woman aged 18 to 35 in good health and CMV-seronegative. The specimen was PBMCs. Written as DNA, the CDR3 is TGTGCCAGCAGCTTAGACCTACAGACCGGGGAGCTGTTTTTT. Translating gives CASSLDLQTGELFF.